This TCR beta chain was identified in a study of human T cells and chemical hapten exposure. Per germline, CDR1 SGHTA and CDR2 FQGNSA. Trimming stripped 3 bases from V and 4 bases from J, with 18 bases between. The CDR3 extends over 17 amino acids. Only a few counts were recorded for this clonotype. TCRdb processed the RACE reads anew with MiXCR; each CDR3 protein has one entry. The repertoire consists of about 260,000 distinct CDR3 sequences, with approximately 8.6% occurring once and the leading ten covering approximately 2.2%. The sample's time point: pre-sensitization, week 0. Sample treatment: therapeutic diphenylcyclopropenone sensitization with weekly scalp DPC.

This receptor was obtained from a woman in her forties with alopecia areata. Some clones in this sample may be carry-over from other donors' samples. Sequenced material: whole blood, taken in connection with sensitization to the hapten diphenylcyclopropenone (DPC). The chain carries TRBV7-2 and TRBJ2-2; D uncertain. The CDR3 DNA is TGTGCCAGCAGCTTCTTGGGCATTATGGACCTCACCGGGGAGCTGTTTTTT. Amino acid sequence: CASSFLGIMDLTGELFF. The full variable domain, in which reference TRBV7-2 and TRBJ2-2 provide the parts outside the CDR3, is GAGVSQSPSNKVTEKGKDVELRCDPISGHTALYWYRQSLGQGLEFLIYFQGNSAPDKSGLPSDRFSAERTGGSVSTLTIQRTQQEDSAVYLCASSFLGIMDLTGELFFGEGSRLTVL.